A selection of T cell receptor beta chains follows, all from one sample in a study of blood T cell repertoires in COVID-19. Produced via immunoSEQ multiplex PCR; TCRdb's table is partial and in-frame only. The sample has about 300,000 clones, approximately 84% seen once; the top ten hold about 1.6%. Sequences were obtained from peripheral blood. These receptors originate from a human donor with COVID-19, enrolled during active disease. The donor label of this sample is uncertain. CDR3s include the opening cysteine and the closing phenylalanine or tryptophan. The D gene is left open where the match is weak. Size values are once, few and many counts, or a class for expanded clones, and some rows have none.

D	V	J	size	CDR3	DNA
TRBD1	TRBV7-7	TRBJ2-2	NA	CASSLNPGGPGELFF	TGTGCTAGCAGCTTAAACCCAGGGGGCCCCGGGGAGCTGTTTTTT
TRBD1	TRBV19	TRBJ1-1	NA	CASTEPDRGWTEAFF	TGTGCCAGTACTGAGCCCGACAGGGGGTGGACTGAAGCTTTCTTT
TRBD2	TRBV11-3	TRBJ2-7	NA	CASSLGTSGRAAYEQYF	TGTGCCAGCAGCTTAGGGACTAGCGGGAGGGCCGCCTACGAGCAGTACTTC
NA	TRBV25-1	TRBJ1-4	NA	CASSPFGRAKGEKLFF	TGTGCCAGCAGCCCCTTTGGGAGGGCGAAGGGTGAAAAACTGTTTTTT
TRBD2	TRBV7-2	TRBJ2-1	NA	CASSLLAGRAYNEQFF	TGTGCCAGCAGCTTACTAGCGGGAAGGGCCTACAATGAGCAGTTCTTC
TRBD2	TRBV14	TRBJ2-7	once	CASSQDLGGFHEQYF	TGTGCCAGCAGCCAAGATCTGGGGGGGTTCCACGAGCAGTACTTC
NA	TRBV18	TRBJ1-1	NA	CASSPVEGAETEAFF	TGTGCCAGCTCACCTGTGGAGGGAGCCGAGACTGAAGCTTTCTTT
TRBD1	TRBV2	TRBJ2-2	NA	CARGTGGESGELFF	TGTGCCAGGGGGACAGGGGGCGAGTCCGGGGAGCTGTTTTTT
TRBD2	TRBV24-1	TRBJ2-1	NA	CATGSLGTSGPNEQFF	TGTGCCACCGGAAGCCTCGGGACTAGCGGGCCCAATGAGCAGTTCTTC
NA	TRBV7-6	TRBJ2-1	NA	CASSLLTRGDNEQFF	TGTGCCAGCAGCTTACTTACTAGAGGCGACAATGAGCAGTTCTTC
TRBD1	TRBV7-9	TRBJ1-1	NA	CASSFAGTGGEAFF	TGTGCCAGCAGCTTTGCCGGGACAGGGGGCGAAGCTTTCTTT
TRBD1	TRBV7-7	TRBJ1-5	few	CASGGQGADQPQHF	TGTGCTAGCGGGGGACAGGGGGCGGATCAGCCCCAGCATTTT
TRBD2	TRBV28	TRBJ2-4	NA	CASSFSAGGGPKNIQYF	TGTGCCAGCAGTTTTTCAGCGGGAGGGGGGCCCAAAAACATTCAGTACTTC
NA	TRBV19	TRBJ1-2	once	CASRQGNGYTF	TGTGCCAGTAGACAGGGAAATGGCTACACCTTC
TRBD2	TRBV12-3/TRBV12-4	TRBJ2-5	once	CATSGLVETQYF	TGTGCCACATCGGGACTAGTTGAGACCCAGTACTTC
NA	TRBV30	TRBJ1-2	few	CAWGDADYGYTF	TGTGCCTGGGGAGACGCGGACTATGGCTACACCTTC
TRBD2	TRBV29-1	TRBJ2-7	NA	CSVLSGSYEQYF	TGCAGCGTGCTTAGCGGGAGCTACGAGCAGTACTTC
NA	TRBV19	TRBJ1-3	NA	CASTIRDNRNTIYF	TGTGCCAGTACCATCCGGGACAATCGAAACACCATATATTTT
TRBD2	TRBV19	TRBJ2-3	NA	CASSPPSGRVGDTQYF	TGTGCCAGTAGCCCACCTAGCGGGAGGGTAGGAGATACGCAGTATTTT
NA	TRBV5-1	TRBJ2-3	NA	CASSLVQGGSDTQYF	TGCGCCAGCAGCTTGGTACAGGGTGGGTCAGATACGCAGTATTTT
NA	TRBV18	TRBJ2-2	NA	CASSGRSTGELFF	TGTGCCAGCAGTGGCAGGTCCACCGGGGAGCTGTTTTTT
TRBD2	TRBV19	TRBJ2-5	NA	CASSMGAGEETQYF	TGTGCCAGTAGTATGGGAGCGGGAGAAGAGACCCAGTACTTC
TRBD1	TRBV5-4	TRBJ1-2	NA	CASSSRGGTGYGYTF	TGTGCCAGCAGCTCAAGAGGCGGGACAGGGTATGGCTACACCTTC
TRBD1	TRBV29-1	TRBJ2-7	NA	CSVELGTGSYEQYF	TGCAGCGTTGAATTGGGGACAGGGAGTTACGAGCAGTACTTC
TRBD1	TRBV2	TRBJ1-4	NA	CASRRQGAQVEKLFF	TGTGCCAGCAGGAGACAGGGGGCGCAGGTAGAAAAACTGTTTTTT
TRBD2	TRBV28	TRBJ2-7	NA	CASSPSGGPGEQYF	TGTGCCAGCAGTCCATCGGGAGGGCCGGGGGAGCAGTACTTC
TRBD1	TRBV2	TRBJ2-7	NA	CASRRRPGTDSYEQYF	TGTGCCAGCAGACGCCGCCCCGGGACAGACTCCTACGAGCAGTACTTC
NA	TRBV28	TRBJ2-7	NA	CASSAPPGVAIYEQYF	TGTGCCAGCAGTGCCCCTCCGGGGGTTGCCATCTACGAGCAGTACTTC
NA	TRBV19	TRBJ1-2	NA	CASIPPGRNGYTF	TGTGCCAGTATCCCACCGGGGAGAAATGGCTACACCTTC
TRBD2	TRBV29-1	TRBJ2-1	NA	CSVVGRAGYNEQFF	TGCAGCGTTGTAGGGAGGGCCGGCTACAATGAGCAGTTCTTC
TRBD1	TRBV5-6	TRBJ1-4	NA	CASSRWDRGIEKLFF	TGTGCCAGCAGCAGATGGGACAGAGGGATAGAAAAACTGTTTTTT
TRBD2	TRBV3-1/TRBV3-2	TRBJ2-1	few	CASSPTSGSYNEQFF	TGTGCCAGCAGCCCTACTAGCGGGAGCTACAATGAGCAGTTCTTC
NA	TRBV11-3	TRBJ2-7	NA	CASSSSSYEQYF	TGTGCCAGCAGCTCGTCCTCCTACGAGCAGTACTTC
TRBD2	TRBV7-3	TRBJ2-2	NA	CASSLRSASGGLDTGELFF	TGTGCCAGCAGCTTAAGGAGCGCTAGCGGGGGTTTAGACACCGGGGAGCTGTTTTTT
NA	TRBV7-9	TRBJ2-5	NA	CASSFGQGWQETQYF	TGTGCCAGCAGTTTCGGGCAGGGCTGGCAAGAGACCCAGTACTTC
NA	TRBV27	TRBJ2-1	NA	CASSSPSPSAPFF	TGTGCCAGCAGTTCGCCCAGTCCCTCCGCACCGTTCTTC
NA	TRBV29-1	TRBJ1-1	NA	CSVEDGLEAFF	TGCAGCGTTGAAGATGGACTTGAAGCTTTCTTT
NA	TRBV19	TRBJ1-3	NA	CASTDFSGNTIYF	TGTGCCAGTACCGACTTTTCTGGAAACACCATATATTTT
TRBD2	TRBV7-2	TRBJ2-3	NA	CASSSWTSGRVYTQYF	TGTGCCAGCAGCTCATGGACTAGCGGGAGGGTTTATACGCAGTATTTT
NA	TRBV15	TRBJ2-4	NA	CATSGGRINIQYF	TGTGCCACCAGCGGGGGCCGCATAAACATTCAGTACTTC
NA	TRBV28	TRBJ1-3	NA	CASSLGRANTIYF	TGTGCCAGCAGTTTAGGTCGCGCAAACACCATATATTTT
TRBD2	TRBV5-4	TRBJ2-7	few	CASSSGGTSLHEQYF	TGTGCCAGCAGCTCCGGCGGGACTAGTCTCCACGAGCAGTACTTC
NA	TRBV9	TRBJ1-4	NA	CASSRTPETNEKLFF	TGTGCCAGCAGCCGGACACCCGAAACTAATGAAAAACTGTTTTTT
NA	TRBV6-5	TRBJ2-3	NA	CANTGPRSTQYF	TGTGCCAACACAGGACCCCGGTCGACGCAGTATTTT
NA	TRBV28	TRBJ1-2	few	CASSLADSRYYGYTF	TGTGCCAGCAGTTTAGCGGACAGTAGATACTATGGCTACACCTTC
TRBD1	TRBV6-2/TRBV6-3	TRBJ2-1	NA	CASSPTGDNEQFF	TGTGCCAGCAGTCCGACAGGGGACAATGAGCAGTTCTTC